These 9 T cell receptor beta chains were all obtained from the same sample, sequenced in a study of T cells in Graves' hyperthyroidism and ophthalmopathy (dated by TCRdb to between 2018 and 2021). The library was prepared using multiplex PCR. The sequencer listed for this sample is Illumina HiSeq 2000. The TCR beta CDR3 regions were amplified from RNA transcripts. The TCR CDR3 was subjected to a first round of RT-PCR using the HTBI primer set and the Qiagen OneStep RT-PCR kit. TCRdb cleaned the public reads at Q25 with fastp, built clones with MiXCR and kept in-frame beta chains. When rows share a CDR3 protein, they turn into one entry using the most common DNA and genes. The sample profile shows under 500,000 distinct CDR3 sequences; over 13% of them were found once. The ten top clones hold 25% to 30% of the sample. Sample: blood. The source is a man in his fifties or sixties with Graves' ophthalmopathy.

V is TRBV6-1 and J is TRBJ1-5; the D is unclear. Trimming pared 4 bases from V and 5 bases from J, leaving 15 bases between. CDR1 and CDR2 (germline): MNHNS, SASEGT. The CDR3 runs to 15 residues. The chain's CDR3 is CASSVDSALHQPQHF. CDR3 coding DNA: TGTGCCAGCAGTGTGGACTCGGCCTTGCATCAGCCCCAGCATTTT.

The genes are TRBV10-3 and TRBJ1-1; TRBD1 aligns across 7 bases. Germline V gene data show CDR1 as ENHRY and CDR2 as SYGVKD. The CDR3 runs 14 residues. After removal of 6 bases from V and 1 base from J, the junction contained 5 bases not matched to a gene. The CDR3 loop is CAIRDRTENTEAFF. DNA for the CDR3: TGTGCCATCAGGGACAGGACTGAGAACACTGAAGCTTTCTTT.

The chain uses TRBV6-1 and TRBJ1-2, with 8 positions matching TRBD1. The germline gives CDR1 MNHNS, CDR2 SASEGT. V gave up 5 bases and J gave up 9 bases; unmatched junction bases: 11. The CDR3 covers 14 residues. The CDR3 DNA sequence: TGTGCCAGCAGTTGGGACAGGACAACGAGTCGCTACACCTTC. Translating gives CASSWDRTTSRYTF.

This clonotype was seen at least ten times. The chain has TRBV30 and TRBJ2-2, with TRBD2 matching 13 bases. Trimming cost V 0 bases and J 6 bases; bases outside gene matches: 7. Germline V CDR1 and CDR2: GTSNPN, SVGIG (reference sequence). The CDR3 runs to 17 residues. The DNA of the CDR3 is TGTGCCTGGAGTGTAAGGACTAGCGGGAGACAAGCCGGGGAGCTGTTTTTT. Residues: CAWSVRTSGRQAGELFF.

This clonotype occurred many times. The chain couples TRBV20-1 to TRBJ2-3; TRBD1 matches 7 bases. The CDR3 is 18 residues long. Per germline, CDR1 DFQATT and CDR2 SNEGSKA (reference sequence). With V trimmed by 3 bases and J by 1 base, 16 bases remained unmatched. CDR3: CSASPIPGTANRTDTQYF. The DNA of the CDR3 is TGCAGTGCTAGCCCCATACCCGGGACAGCCAACCGCACAGATACGCAGTATTTT.

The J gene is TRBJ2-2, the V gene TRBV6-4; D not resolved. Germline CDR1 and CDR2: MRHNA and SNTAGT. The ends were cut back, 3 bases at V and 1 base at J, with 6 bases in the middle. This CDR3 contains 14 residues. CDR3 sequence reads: CASSELKNTGELFF. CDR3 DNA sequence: TGTGCCAGCAGTGAGTTGAAGAACACCGGGGAGCTGTTTTTT.

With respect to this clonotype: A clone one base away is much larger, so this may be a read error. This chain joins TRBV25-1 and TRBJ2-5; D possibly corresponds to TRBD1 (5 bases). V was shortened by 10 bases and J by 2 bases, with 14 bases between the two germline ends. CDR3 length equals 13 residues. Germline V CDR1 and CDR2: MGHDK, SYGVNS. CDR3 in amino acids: CATTDKDQETQYF. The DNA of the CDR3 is TGTGCCACTACGGACAAGGATCAAGAGACCCAGTACTTC.

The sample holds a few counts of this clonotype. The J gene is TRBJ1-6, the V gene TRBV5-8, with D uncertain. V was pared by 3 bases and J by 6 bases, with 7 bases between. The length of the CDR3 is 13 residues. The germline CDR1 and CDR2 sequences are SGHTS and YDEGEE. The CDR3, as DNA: TGTGCCAGCAGCTCGATGATTAATTCACCCCTCCACTTT. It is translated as CASSSMINSPLHF.

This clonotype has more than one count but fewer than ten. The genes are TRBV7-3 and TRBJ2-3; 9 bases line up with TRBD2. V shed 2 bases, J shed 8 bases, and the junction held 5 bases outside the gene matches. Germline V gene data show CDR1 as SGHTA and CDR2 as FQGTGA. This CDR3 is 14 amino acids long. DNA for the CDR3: TGTGCCAGCAGCTTAGAGGAACTAGCGGGTACGCAGTATTTT. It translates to CASSLEELAGTQYF.